The clone carrying this T cell receptor beta chain is a singleton in its sample. This entry comes from a study of low-dose radiotherapy and immunotherapy resistance in tumors. Study context: The fractionation for Cohort 1 was 0.5 Gy per fraction every 2 weeks, totaling 6.5 Gy.

The sample's time point: after trial treatment. The treatment denotes: LDRT plus nivolumab, ipilimumab, low-dose cyclophosphamide and aspirin (RACIN trial). Donors were given nivolumab, ipilimumab, aspirin, low-dose cyclophosphamide and low-dose radiotherapy. CDR1 KGHSH and CDR2 LQKENI come from the germline V gene. Trimming pared 0 bases from V and 6 bases from J, leaving 12 bases between. The CDR3 runs 15 residues. TRAV and TRBV primers primed cDNA for both TCRalpha and TCRbeta. The authors amplified TCRs for 20 to 25 PCR cycles with a constant-region primer and a V-primer adapter. Amplification of isolated mRNA was accomplished via in vitro transcription. TCRdb processed the reads anew with MiXCR; each CDR3 protein has one entry. The sample yields some 100,000 distinct CDR3 sequences, around a fifth seen once.

The sequencing used PBMCs, collected after low-dose radiotherapy plus immunotherapy. This clonotype originated in a female donor with ovarian cancer. The V and J genes are TRBV18 and TRBJ2-1; a possible D gene is TRBD2 (6 bases). The CDR3 spells CASSPPVGGANEQFF. CDR3 in DNA: TGTGCCAGCTCACCACCGGTTGGCGGGGCCAATGAGCAGTTCTTC. The full variable domain, its missing parts supplied by reference TRBV18 and TRBJ2-1, is NAGVMQNPRHLVRRRGQEARLRCSPMKGHSHVYWYRQLPEEGLKFMVYLQKENIIDESGMPKERFSAEFPKEGPSILRIQQVVRGDSAAYFCASSPPVGGANEQFFGPGTRLTVL.